This T cell receptor beta chain was identified in a study of liver allograft versus peripheral blood T cells. As for the study in general: What was compared were the T cell receptor repertoires in transplanted livers and those in the peripheral blood of recipients. Whole-study findings and limits: In liver allografts, T cell receptor repertoires reportedly differed from the repertoires found in peripheral blood.

TCRdb redid the calling of the reads with MiXCR, one entry per CDR3 protein. This sample has 8,000 to 10,000 distinct CDR3 sequences, with roughly 20% found just once. This clonotype is medium-sized within its sample. The antigen is undetermined. Germline V lookup: CDR1 MNHEY, CDR2 SVGAGI. This CDR3 comprises 14 residues. Trimming cost V 10 bases and J 0 bases, with 13 bases left between them. The genes are TRBV6-5 and TRBJ1-3; perhaps TRBD1 as D (5 bases). This TCR was recovered from a human patient who had a liver transplant. A subset of T cells may come from the graft donor. The DNA of the CDR3 is TGTGCCACTTCGCTCACAGGCTCTGGAAACACCATATATTTT. Protein product: CATSLTGSGNTIYF.